Below are 21 T cell receptor beta chains sequenced from a single sample in a study of T cell changes during pregnancy in multiple sclerosis. Method: immunoSEQ multiplex PCR; TCRdb's copy keeps in-frame clones and lacks some. Of approximately 65,000 clones in the sample, around nine tenths were seen once. The source was peripheral blood, collected in the third trimester of pregnancy. These receptors came from a female donor in good health, enrolled as a control in a pregnancy study.

The V and J genes are TRBV5-6 and TRBJ1-4, with 7 nucleotides matching TRBD1. V gave up 1 base and J gave up 8 bases; unmatched junction bases: 5. CDR1 SGHDT and CDR2 YYEEEE come from the germline V gene. The length of the CDR3 is 14 residues. The CDR3 bases are TGTGCCAGCAGCTTGAAGGGGGCGTTCGAAAAACTGTTTTTT. Residues: CASSLKGAFEKLFF. Variable domain in full (rest from reference TRBV5-6 and TRBJ1-4): DAGVTQSPTHLIKTRGQQVTLRCSPKSGHDTVSWYQQALGQGPQFIFQYYEEEERQRGNFPDRFSGHQFPNYSSELNVNALLLGDSALYLCASSLKGAFEKLFFGSGTQLSVL.

The rearrangement uses TRBV5-1 and TRBJ2-2, with 7 nucleotides matching TRBD2. Trimming cost V 4 bases and J 3 bases; bases outside gene matches: 6. The CDR3 has 15 residues. Germline CDR1 and CDR2: SGHRS and YFSETQ. The CDR3 loop is CASSPPGGDTGELFF. CDR3 bases: TGCGCCAGCAGCCCCCCGGGAGGCGACACCGGGGAGCTGTTTTTT.

This clone was observed a single time. The chain joins TRBV4-3 to TRBJ1-5; D is unclear. CDR3 size: 13 residues. The V gene lost 5 bases and the J gene lost 2 bases, with 7 bases spanning the gap. Germline V gives CDR1 LGHNA, CDR2 YSLEER. CDR3 region: CASSVGGNQPQHF. The CDR3 coding sequence is TGCGCCAGCAGCGTCGGGGGCAATCAGCCCCAGCATTTT.

This clone came up a few times. The rearrangement links TRBV7-9 to TRBJ2-5, with TRBD2 matching over 10 bases. V dropped 4 bases and J dropped 3; count of bases not matched to a gene: 8. CDR1 and CDR2 (germline): SEHNR, FQNEAQ (reference sequence). This CDR3 comprises 16 residues. CDR3 sequence: CASSSLAGNRKETQYF. The DNA of the CDR3 is TGTGCCAGCAGCTCACTAGCGGGGAACCGAAAAGAGACCCAGTACTTC.

The V gene is TRBV30, the J gene TRBJ1-5; unclear D gene. V lost 5 bases and J lost 3, with 11 bases in between. Germline values: CDR1 GTSNPN, CDR2 SVGIG (reference sequence). This CDR3 has 13 residues. The CDR3 region is CAWSRQNNQPQHF. The CDR3 DNA follows: TGTGCCTGGTCTCGACAAAACAATCAGCCCCAGCATTTT.

This clone was seen just once. V usage is TRBV4-1 and J usage is TRBJ2-7; 7 nucleotides line up with TRBD1. Germline CDR1 reads MGHRA; CDR2 reads YSYEKL. The length of the CDR3 is 17 residues. V shed 1 base and J 3 bases; nucleotides not matched to a gene: 12. The CDR3: CASSQAPIGGQSYEQYF. CDR3 nucleotides: TGCGCCAGCAGCCAAGCACCCATTGGGGGACAGAGCTACGAGCAGTACTTC.

This chain connects TRBV28 to TRBJ1-1; D perhaps matches TRBD1 (6 bases). With 6 bases removed from V and 1 base from J, the gap between germline ends came to 12 bases. Germline values: CDR1 MDHEN, CDR2 SYDVKM. This CDR3 region has 14 residues. CDR3: CASRRTASNTEAFF. The CDR3 nucleotides are TGTGCCAGCAGGCGGACAGCCTCGAACACTGAAGCTTTCTTT.

The chain is built from TRBV28 and TRBJ1-5; D possibly corresponds to TRBD1 (5 bases). The CDR3 length is 15 residues. The germline CDR1 and CDR2 sequences are MDHEN and SYDVKM. With 2 bases removed from V and 7 bases from J, the gap between germline ends came to 15 bases. CDR3 nucleotides: TGTGCCAGCAGTTTAGAGACAGTAAGGCAGCAGCCCCAGCATTTT. It codes for CASSLETVRQQPQHF.

This chain joins TRBV6-4 and TRBJ1-1; possible D gene TRBD1, 6 bases. Germline V gives CDR1 MRHNA, CDR2 SNTAGT. The germline V and J ends were trimmed by 9 bases and 1 base, with 12 bases remaining between them. The length of the CDR3 is 13 residues. The DNA of the CDR3 is TGTGCCAGACAGGGTAGAGGGAACACTGAAGCTTTCTTT. Its translation is CARQGRGNTEAFF.

V usage is TRBV7-2 and J usage is TRBJ1-2; 9 bases line up with TRBD1. Germline V gene sequence: CDR1 SGHTA, CDR2 FQGNSA. The V and J ends lost 5 bases and 6 bases, in that order; junction bases with no gene match: 10. The CDR3 totals 15 residues. The DNA of the CDR3 is TGTGCCAGCAGCACAATCACAGGGGGCTGGAATGGCTACACCTTC. Residues: CASSTITGGWNGYTF.

The V gene is TRBV5-4, the J gene TRBJ2-4; 12 bases agree with TRBD1. J was trimmed by 10 bases and V by 3 bases; bases with no gene match: 2. The germline CDR1 and CDR2 sequences are SGHNT and YYREEE (reference sequence). This CDR3 comprises 13 residues. The CDR3 reads CASSSGQGAIQYF. CDR3 sequence (DNA): TGTGCCAGCAGCTCGGGACAGGGGGCAATTCAGTACTTC.

The chain is built from TRBV5-4 and TRBJ2-7, with 11 bases identical to TRBD2. The V gene end was trimmed by 3 bases and the J gene end by 3 bases; junction bases not matched to a gene: 2. This CDR3 region has 14 residues. Germline CDR1 is SGHNT and CDR2 is YYREEE (reference sequence). The CDR3 sequence: CASSSSGGRYEQYF. Written as DNA, the CDR3 is TGTGCCAGCAGCTCTAGCGGGGGGCGCTACGAGCAGTACTTC.

The chain carries TRBV6-1 and TRBJ2-1, with 7 positions matching TRBD1. The V gene end was trimmed by 4 bases and the J gene end by 1 base; junction bases not matched to a gene: 7. The CDR3 spans 16 residues. CDR1 and CDR2 (germline): MNHNS, SASEGT. For the CDR3, the DNA is TGTGCCAGCAGTGTGAACAGGGGTCGGTCCTACAATGAGCAGTTCTTC. Translation: CASSVNRGRSYNEQFF.

This clone was counted once. V usage is TRBV19 and J usage is TRBJ1-2, with D maybe TRBD1 (5 bases). CDR3 length: 14 residues. Looked up from germline, CDR1 is LNHDA and CDR2 is SQIVND (reference sequence). Trimming took off 5 bases at V and 3 bases at J, with 13 bases between the two ends. The CDR3 spells CASSSLQAYYGYTF. The CDR3 DNA reads TGTGCCAGTAGTTCATTACAGGCTTACTATGGCTACACCTTC.

This chain uses TRBV29-1 with TRBJ2-5, with 7 positions matching TRBD1. This CDR3 comprises 13 residues. V was clipped by 3 bases and J by 5 bases; unmatched bases: 6. Germline CDR1 is SQVTM and CDR2 is ANQGSEA. CDR3 sequence reads: CSVDRQGRETQYF. CDR3 sequence (DNA): TGCAGCGTTGACAGACAGGGCCGGGAGACCCAGTACTTC.

This chain uses TRBV7-9 with TRBJ2-7; D is undetermined. The CDR3 runs to 15 residues. Trimming pared 5 bases from V and 2 bases from J, leaving 16 bases between. In germline, CDR1 is SEHNR, CDR2 FQNEAQ (reference sequence). Here the CDR3 reads CASSRGPKVPYEQYF. For the CDR3, the DNA is TGTGCCAGCAGCCGTGGGCCTAAGGTCCCCTACGAGCAGTACTTC.

This clone was detected many times. V gene TRBV4-3 combines with J gene TRBJ2-7, with D possibly matching TRBD2 (6 bases). CDR1 is LGHNA, CDR2 YSLEER, per germline. This CDR3 contains 14 residues. V dropped 4 bases and J dropped 2 bases, with 12 bases sitting between them. The chain's CDR3 is CASSPGLATYEQYF. The CDR3 coding sequence is TGCGCCAGCAGCCCGGGACTCGCAACCTACGAGCAGTACTTC.

The J gene is TRBJ2-2, the V gene TRBV7-8; TRBD1 is a possible D gene (6 bases). With 3 bases removed from V and 0 bases from J, the gap between germline ends came to 8 bases. Germline V gene data show CDR1 as SGHVS and CDR2 as FQNEAQ. The CDR3 spans 15 residues. CDR3 DNA sequence: TGTGCCAGCAGCTTCTGGACAGCGAACACCGGGGAGCTGTTTTTT. Its translation is CASSFWTANTGELFF. The full variable domain, with the rest looked up from reference TRBV7-8 and TRBJ2-2, is GAGVSQSPRYKVAKRGQDVALRCDPISGHVSLFWYQQALGQGPEFLTYFQNEAQLDKSGLPSDRFFAERPEGSVSTLKIQRTQQEDSAVYLCASSFWTANTGELFFGEGSRLTVL.

The chain links TRBV9 to TRBJ2-5; no firm D call. From germline, CDR1 is SGDLS and CDR2 YYNGEE. The germline V and J ends were trimmed by 3 bases and 2 bases, with 17 bases remaining between them. The CDR3 consists of 16 residues. The CDR3: CASSAGPVRGQETQYF. The CDR3 DNA follows: TGTGCCAGCAGCGCCGGTCCCGTTAGAGGTCAAGAGACCCAGTACTTC. Using reference TRBV9 and TRBJ2-5 for the parts outside the CDR3, the full variable domain is DSGVTQTPKHLITATGQRVTLRCSPRSGDLSVYWYQQSLDQGLQFLIQYYNGEERAKGNILERFSAQQFPDLHSELNLSSLELGDSALYFCASSAGPVRGQETQYFGPGTRLLVL.

The V call is TRBV18, the J call TRBJ1-2; weak D call: TRBD1 (5 bases). The germline gives CDR1 KGHSH, CDR2 LQKENI. This CDR3 spans 14 amino acids. V shed 3 bases and J shed 4 bases, with 12 bases lying between them. Here the CDR3 reads CASSPGGYRYGYTF. The CDR3 nucleotides are TGTGCCAGCTCACCGGGGGGGTATCGCTATGGCTACACCTTC. The full variable domain, in which reference TRBV18 and TRBJ1-2 provide the parts outside the CDR3, is NAGVMQNPRHLVRRRGQEARLRCSPMKGHSHVYWYRQLPEEGLKFMVYLQKENIIDESGMPKERFSAEFPKEGPSILRIQQVVRGDSAAYFCASSPGGYRYGYTFGSGTRLTVV.

The rearrangement links TRBV27 to TRBJ1-2; D is possibly TRBD1 (5 bases). V gave up 8 bases and J gave up 0 bases, with 10 bases separating them. The CDR3 has 13 amino acids. The germline V gene has CDR1 MNHEY and CDR2 SMNVEV (reference sequence). CDR3 residues: CASSATANYGYTF. The CDR3, as DNA: TGTGCCAGCTCAGCGACAGCTAACTATGGCTACACCTTC.